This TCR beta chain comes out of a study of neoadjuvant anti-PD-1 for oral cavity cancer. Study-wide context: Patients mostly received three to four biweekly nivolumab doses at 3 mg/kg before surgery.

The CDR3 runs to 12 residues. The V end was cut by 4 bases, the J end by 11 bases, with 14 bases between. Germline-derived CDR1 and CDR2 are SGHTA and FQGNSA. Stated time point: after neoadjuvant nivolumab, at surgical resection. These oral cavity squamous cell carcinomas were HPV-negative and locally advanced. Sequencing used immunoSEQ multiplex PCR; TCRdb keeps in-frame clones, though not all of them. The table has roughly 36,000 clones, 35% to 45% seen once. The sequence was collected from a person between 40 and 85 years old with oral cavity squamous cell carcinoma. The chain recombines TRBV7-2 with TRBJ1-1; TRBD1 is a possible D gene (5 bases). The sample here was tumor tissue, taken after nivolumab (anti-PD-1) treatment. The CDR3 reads CASSYSGTTAFF. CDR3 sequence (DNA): TGTGCCAGCAGCTATTCCGGGACTACGGCTTTCTTT.